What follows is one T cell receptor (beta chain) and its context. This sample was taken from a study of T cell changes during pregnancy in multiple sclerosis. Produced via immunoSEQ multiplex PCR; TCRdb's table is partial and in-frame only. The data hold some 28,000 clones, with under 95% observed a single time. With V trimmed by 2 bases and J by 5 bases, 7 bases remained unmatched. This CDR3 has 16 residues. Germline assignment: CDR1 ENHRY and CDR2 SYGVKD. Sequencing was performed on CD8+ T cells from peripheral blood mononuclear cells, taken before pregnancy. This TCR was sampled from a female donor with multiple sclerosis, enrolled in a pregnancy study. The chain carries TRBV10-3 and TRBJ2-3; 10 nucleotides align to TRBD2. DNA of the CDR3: TGTGCCATCAGTGAGCGGGGGCTAGCGGGAGTAGATACGCAGTATTTT. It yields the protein CAISERGLAGVDTQYF.